The clone carrying this TCR beta chain was picked up many times. Antigen specificity is unknown. The sample is drawn from a study of post-analysis software for immune sequencing data. Trimming stripped 6 bases from V and 0 bases from J, with 12 bases between. CDR1 and CDR2 (germline): DFQATT, SNEGSKA (reference sequence). The CDR3 runs 14 residues. The study, taken as a whole, reports: Roughly 5 TRBV segments, TRBV5-6, TRBV5-1 and TRBV20-1 among them, were found more frequent in patients than controls. Samples sharing a preparation batch grouped tightly together when assessed by F measure. In multiple sclerosis, normalized Chao1 diversity was significantly below that of controls.

Sequencing libraries made from TCR beta cDNA carried unique molecular identifiers. T cells numbering roughly 0.85 to 10 million gave rise to a few hundred thousand cDNA molecules. TCRdb itself ran the PCR reads through MiXCR, one entry per CDR3 protein. Among about 260,000 distinct CDR3 sequences listed, 36% were seen once. The sample consisted of blood. This TCR came from a girl aged 5-17 years with multiple sclerosis. This sequence joins TRBV20-1 and TRBJ2-1; no reliable D call. CDR3 bases: TGCAGTGCCCCAGTCGCGGACTCCTACAATGAGCAGTTCTTC. Residues: CSAPVADSYNEQFF.